This paragraph reports one TCR beta chain. The sample originates from a study of OX40 agonist ivuxolimab in advanced cancers. Sequencing was performed with immunoSEQ multiplex PCR; in TCRdb, only in-frame clones are kept and a portion is missing. Of around 69,000 clones listed, 80% to 90% were seen once; the top ten hold about 4%. The specimen comprised CD4+ or CD8+ T cells sorted from blood, sampled in a trial of the OX40 agonist ivuxolimab. This clonotype originated in an adult with an advanced solid tumor such as melanoma, head and neck, liver or kidney cancer.

The CDR3 reads CASSPSISGPPWELFF. The CDR3 DNA reads TGTGCCAGCAGCCCTTCCATCTCCGGGCCTCCGTGGGAGCTGTTTTTT. The chain combines TRBV7-3 with TRBJ2-2; no firm D call. The ends were cut back, 5 bases at V and 9 bases at J, with 22 bases in the middle. Per germline, CDR1 SGHTA and CDR2 FQGTGA. CDR3 size: 16 residues. Drawing the rest from reference TRBV7-3 and TRBJ2-2, the complete variable domain is GAGVSQTPSNKVTEKGKYVELRCDPISGHTALYWYRQSLGQGPEFLIYFQGTGAADDSGLPNDRFFAVRPEGSVSTLKIQRTERGDSAVYLCASSPSISGPPWELFFGEGSRLTVL.